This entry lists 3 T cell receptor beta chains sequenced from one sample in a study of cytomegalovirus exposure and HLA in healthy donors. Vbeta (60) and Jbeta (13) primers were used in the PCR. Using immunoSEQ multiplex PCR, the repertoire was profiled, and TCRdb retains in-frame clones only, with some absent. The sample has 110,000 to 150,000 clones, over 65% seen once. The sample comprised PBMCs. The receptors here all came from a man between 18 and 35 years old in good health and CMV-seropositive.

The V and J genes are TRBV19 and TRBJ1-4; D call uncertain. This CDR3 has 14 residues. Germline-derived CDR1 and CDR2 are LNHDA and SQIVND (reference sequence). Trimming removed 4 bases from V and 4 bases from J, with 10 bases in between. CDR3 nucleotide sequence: TGTGCCAGTAGTAGGGCGTCTAATAATGAAAAACTGTTTTTT. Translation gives CASSRASNNEKLFF.

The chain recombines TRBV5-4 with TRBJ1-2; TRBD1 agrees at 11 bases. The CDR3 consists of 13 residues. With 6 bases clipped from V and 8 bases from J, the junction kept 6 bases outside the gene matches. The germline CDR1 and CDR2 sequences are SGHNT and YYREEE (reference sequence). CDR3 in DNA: TGTGCCAGCAAAGGACAGGGGGCGAAAGGCTACACCTTC. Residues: CASKGQGAKGYTF.

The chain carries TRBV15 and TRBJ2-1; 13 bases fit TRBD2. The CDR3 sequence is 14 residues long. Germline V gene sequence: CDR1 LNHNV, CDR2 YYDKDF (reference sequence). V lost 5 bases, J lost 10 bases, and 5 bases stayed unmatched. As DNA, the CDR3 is TGTGCCACCAGCCGATGGGGACTAGCGGGGGAGCAGTTCTTC. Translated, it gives CATSRWGLAGEQFF.